This TCR beta chain was captured by sequencing in a study of control samples from healthy donors and cancer patients. Produced via immunoSEQ multiplex PCR; TCRdb's table is partial and in-frame only. Here the sample spans roughly 130,000 clones, approximately 90% being singletons. This clone has more than one count but fewer than ten. The V gene's germline CDR1 is GTSNPN and CDR2 SVGIG (reference sequence). The CDR3 is 15 residues long. The V end lost 0 bases, the J end lost 2 bases, and 11 bases lay between the germline ends. This rearrangement joins TRBV30 to TRBJ1-5, with D uncertain. The sequence derives from a man aged 18 to 30 in good health. Source material: blood. Here the CDR3 reads CAWSVRARGNQPQHF. The DNA for the CDR3 is TGTGCCTGGAGTGTACGGGCTCGTGGCAATCAGCCCCAGCATTTT.